One T cell receptor beta chain is described in this entry. Antigen unknown. CDR3 length: 18 residues. With V trimmed by 2 bases and J by 3 bases, 14 bases remained unmatched. The germline V gene has CDR1 MRHNA and CDR2 SNTAGT. This specimen belongs to a study of vaccination and CD4 T cells after COVID-19. As for the study in general: Recovered patients in the cohort numbered six men and four women, two of them Hispanic.

Cultured CD4+ T cells had their DNA profiled by the Oncomine TCR Beta short-read assay. From the PCR reads, TCRdb called clonotypes with MiXCR, one entry per CDR3 protein. The sample contains roughly 17,000 distinct CDR3 sequences, about 38% of which appear only once. This sample's treatment: approximately 9-day PBMC culture with coronavirus spike peptide pools or control peptides (ViraFEST assay). Peptide pool stimulation in ViraFEST expanded antigen-specific T cells, whose TCRs were then sequenced. The authors isolated CD4+ T cells by negative selection after about ten days of culture. The sample taken for sequencing was CD4+ T cells from blood, cultured in vitro. The genes are TRBV6-4 and TRBJ1-1; TRBD1 matches 8 bases. This clonotype was sampled from a human donor who had recovered from COVID-19. The CDR3 is CASSDPQAGGGLYTEAFF. In DNA, the CDR3 is TGTGCCAGCAGTGACCCCCAGGCAGGGGGCGGGTTGTACACTGAAGCTTTCTTT.